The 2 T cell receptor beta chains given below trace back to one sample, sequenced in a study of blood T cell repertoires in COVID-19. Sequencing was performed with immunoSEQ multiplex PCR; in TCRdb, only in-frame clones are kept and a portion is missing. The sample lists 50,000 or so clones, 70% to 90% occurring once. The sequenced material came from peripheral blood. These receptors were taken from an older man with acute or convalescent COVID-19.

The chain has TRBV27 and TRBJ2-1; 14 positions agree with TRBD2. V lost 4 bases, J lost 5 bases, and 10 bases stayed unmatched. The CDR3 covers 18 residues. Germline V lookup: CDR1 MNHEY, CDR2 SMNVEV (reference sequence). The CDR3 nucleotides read TGTGCCAGCAGTTCCGGACTAGCGGGGGGCCCCCGGAACAATGAGCAGTTCTTC. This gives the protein CASSSGLAGGPRNNEQFF.

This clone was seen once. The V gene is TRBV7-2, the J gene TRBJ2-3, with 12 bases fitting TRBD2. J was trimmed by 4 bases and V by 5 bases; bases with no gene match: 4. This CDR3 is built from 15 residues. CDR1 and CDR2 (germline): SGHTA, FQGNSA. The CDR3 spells CASSPLAGGPDTQYF. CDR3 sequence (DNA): TGTGCCAGCAGCCCACTAGCGGGGGGCCCAGATACGCAGTATTTT.